This T cell receptor beta chain was documented in a study of T cells in Graves' hyperthyroidism and ophthalmopathy. Background on the study: At initial diagnosis, before any treatment had begun, peripheral blood was obtained. General study points: Researchers found most expanded thyroid clonotypes above 0.001 in blood as well.

Authors of the study amplified TCR beta CDR3 regions from RNA transcripts. The HTBI set primed first-round TCR CDR3 RT-PCR. TCRdb re-called the multiplex PCR reads through MiXCR, storing one row per CDR3 protein. The sample lists over 300,000 distinct CDR3 sequences; approximately 15% were seen once. Graves' hyperthyroidism without ophthalmopathy progression within 18 months was termed stable. Patients were excluded because of uncontrolled infection, other autoimmune disease, pregnancy or lactation. This CDR3 spans 16 amino acids. With V trimmed by 1 base and J by 0 bases, 4 bases remained unmatched. Germline CDR1 reads SGHTA; CDR2 reads FQGTGA. This clonotype was observed at least ten times. Its antigen is as yet unknown.

V gene TRBV7-3 combines with J gene TRBJ2-7, with 9 bases that match TRBD2. Sequencing was performed on blood. The clonotype comes from a woman aged 60-70 years with Graves' hyperthyroidism. The CDR3 coding sequence is TGTGCCAGCAGCTTAATTGGCGGGAGGGCCTCCTACGAGCAGTACTTC. Its protein is CASSLIGGRASYEQYF.